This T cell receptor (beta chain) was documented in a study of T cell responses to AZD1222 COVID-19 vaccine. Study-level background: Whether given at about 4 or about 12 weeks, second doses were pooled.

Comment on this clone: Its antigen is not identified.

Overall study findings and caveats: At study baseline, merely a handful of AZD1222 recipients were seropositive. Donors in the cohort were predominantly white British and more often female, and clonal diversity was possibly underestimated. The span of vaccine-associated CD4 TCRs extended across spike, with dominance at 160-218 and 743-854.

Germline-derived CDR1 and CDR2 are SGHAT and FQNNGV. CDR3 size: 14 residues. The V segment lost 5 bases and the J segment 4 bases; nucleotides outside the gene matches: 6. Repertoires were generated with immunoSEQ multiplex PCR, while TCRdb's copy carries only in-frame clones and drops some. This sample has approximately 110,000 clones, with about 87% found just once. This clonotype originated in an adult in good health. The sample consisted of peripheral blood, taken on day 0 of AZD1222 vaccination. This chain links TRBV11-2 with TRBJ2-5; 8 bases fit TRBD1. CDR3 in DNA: TGTGCCAGCAGCGTACCACAGGGGGTAGAGACCCAGTACTTC. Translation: CASSVPQGVETQYF. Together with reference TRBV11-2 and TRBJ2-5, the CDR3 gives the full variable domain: EAGVAQSPRYKIIEKRQSVAFWCNPISGHATLYWYQQILGQGPKLLIQFQNNGVVDDSQLPKDRFSAERLKGVDSTLKIQPAKLEDSAVYLCASSVPQGVETQYFGPGTRLLVL.